What follows is one T cell receptor beta chain and its context. What it recognizes is unknown. This CDR3 is 13 amino acids long. The germline CDR1 and CDR2 sequences are MDHEN and SYDVKM. V lost 11 bases, J lost 9 bases, and 22 bases lay in between. The sample originates from a study of cytomegalovirus exposure and HLA in healthy donors. Study-wide findings and caveats: Altogether, more than 150 TCR beta chains were recorded as cytomegalovirus-associated.

The donors were members of the validation cohort, which comprised about 120 subjects and was separate from the first cohort of roughly 700 subjects. The assay was immunoSEQ multiplex PCR, and TCRdb's table has in-frame clones only and misses some. The sample comprises approximately 280,000 clones, 85% to 90% of which are singletons, and about 0.9% rests with the top ten. This chain connects TRBV28 to TRBJ1-2; a possible D gene is TRBD1 (5 bases). Specimen: PBMCs. This TCR came from a woman under 30 in good health and CMV-seronegative. This chain's CDR3 is CAHSLWGTGSYTF. The DNA for the CDR3 is TGTGCCCACTCTCTTTGGGGGACTGGTAGCTACACCTTC.